This TCR beta chain was obtained from a study of blood T cell repertoires in COVID-19. Overall study context: From the United States, Italy and Spain came samples of acute and convalescent COVID-19.

CDR1 is SGHTA, CDR2 FQGTGA, per germline. The ends lost 5 bases at V and 4 bases at J; junction bases unmatched: 3. The CDR3 spans 13 residues. Assay used: immunoSEQ multiplex PCR; TCRdb lists only in-frame clones, some missing. The data hold 180,000 or so clones, with 80% to 90% observed a single time. The chain couples TRBV7-3 to TRBJ1-1, with 8 bases lining up with TRBD1. Sequencing was carried out using peripheral blood. This TCR was sampled from a man aged 60-69 years with acute or convalescent COVID-19. The CDR3: CASSKQGVTEAFF. CDR3 nucleotides: TGTGCCAGCAGCAAACAGGGGGTCACTGAAGCTTTCTTT.